The rows below give T cell receptor beta chains drawn from one sample of a study of control samples from healthy donors and cancer patients. Profiling relied on immunoSEQ multiplex PCR, and the TCRdb table lists in-frame clones only, not all of them. The sample contains more than 75,000 clones, about 80% of which appear only once. Source material: blood. All receptors derive from a woman in her 30s in good health. The CDR3 runs from the conserved cysteine through the conserved F or W. The D gene is left open where the match is weak. Part of the rows lack a size; the others show once, few, many or a class for expanded clones.

clone_size	d_call	j_call	v_call	cdr3_aa	cdr3_nt
few	.	TRBJ1-6	TRBV3-1/TRBV3-2	CASSQEPGLVHF	TGTGCCAGCAGCCAAGAACCGGGTTTGGTCCACTTT
few	.	TRBJ2-5	TRBV19	CASSIRGQETQYF	TGTGCCAGTAGTATAAGGGGGCAAGAGACCCAGTACTTC
once	TRBD1	TRBJ1-2	TRBV2	CASSAQGANYGYTF	TGTGCCAGCAGTGCCCAGGGGGCGAACTATGGCTACACCTTC
.	.	TRBJ1-2	TRBV6-5	CASSYDGVGYTF	TGTGCCAGCAGTTACGACGGAGTTGGCTACACCTTC
few	.	TRBJ1-6	TRBV6-5	CASSQGNSPLHF	TGTGCCAGCAGTCAGGGTAATTCACCCCTCCACTTT
.	TRBD1	TRBJ2-1	TRBV19	CASSIGTGLSEQFF	TGTGCCAGTAGTATTGGGACAGGGTTGAGTGAGCAGTTCTTC
.	TRBD1	TRBJ1-1	TRBV3-1/TRBV3-2	CASSQDKAGGENTEAFF	TGTGCCAGCAGCCAAGATAAGGCAGGGGGTGAGAACACTGAAGCTTTCTTT
.	TRBD2	TRBJ2-7	TRBV4-1	CASSQDTGGAIYEQYF	TGCGCCAGCAGCCAAGATACCGGGGGGGCAATCTACGAGCAGTACTTC
.	.	TRBJ2-5	TRBV15	CATSMRGKETQYF	TGTGCCACCAGCATGAGGGGGAAAGAGACCCAGTACTTC
.	.	TRBJ1-1	TRBV19	CASTWRGNTEAFF	TGTGCCAGTACTTGGAGGGGCAACACTGAAGCTTTCTTT
.	.	TRBJ1-4	TRBV4-2	CASSQEVQGSNEKLFF	TGTGCCAGCAGCCAAGAGGTACAGGGTTCTAATGAAAAACTGTTTTTT
.	.	TRBJ2-5	TRBV7-2	CASSLELSRETQYF	TGTGCCAGCAGCTTAGAGCTTAGTAGGGAGACCCAGTACTTC
few	.	TRBJ1-4	TRBV23-1	CASSQCIRRLFF	TGCGCCAGCAGTCAATGCATTAGGAGACTGTTTTTT
.	TRBD1	TRBJ1-2	TRBV29-1	CSVGTGVDYGYTF	TGCAGCGTAGGGACAGGAGTTGACTATGGCTACACCTTC
.	.	TRBJ1-5	TRBV5-1	CASRTPSNQPQHF	TGCGCCAGCAGAACACCTAGCAATCAGCCCCAGCATTTT
.	TRBD1	TRBJ1-1	TRBV9	CASSGPGQLQNTEAFF	TGTGCCAGCAGCGGTCCGGGACAGCTCCAGAACACTGAAGCTTTCTTT
few	TRBD1	TRBJ1-6	TRBV15	CATSRDPPGGYYNSPLHF	TGTGCCACCAGCAGAGATCCGCCAGGGGGCTACTATAATTCACCCCTCCACTTT
.	TRBD1	TRBJ1-2	TRBV5-6	CASSLGTGFTYGYTF	TGTGCCAGCAGCTTGGGGACAGGGTTCACCTATGGCTACACCTTC
.	TRBD1	TRBJ2-5	TRBV5-4	CASSLATGGSFKETQYF	TGTGCCAGCAGCTTGGCGACAGGGGGGTCCTTTAAAGAGACCCAGTACTTC
.	TRBD1	TRBJ1-3	TRBV29-1	CSGLSTGSSGNTIYF	TGCAGCGGATTATCGACAGGGAGCTCTGGAAACACCATATATTTT
.	.	TRBJ2-7	TRBV28	CASRQNYEQYF	TGTGCCTCCCGTCAAAATTACGAGCAGTACTTC
.	.	TRBJ1-1	TRBV24-1	CATSRGMLRAFF	TGTGCCACCAGTCGGGGGATGTTGCGGGCTTTCTTT
few	TRBD2	TRBJ2-5	TRBV11-3	CASSRGRIAGGAETQYF	TGTGCCAGCAGCCGAGGAAGGATAGCGGGGGGTGCGGAGACCCAGTACTTC